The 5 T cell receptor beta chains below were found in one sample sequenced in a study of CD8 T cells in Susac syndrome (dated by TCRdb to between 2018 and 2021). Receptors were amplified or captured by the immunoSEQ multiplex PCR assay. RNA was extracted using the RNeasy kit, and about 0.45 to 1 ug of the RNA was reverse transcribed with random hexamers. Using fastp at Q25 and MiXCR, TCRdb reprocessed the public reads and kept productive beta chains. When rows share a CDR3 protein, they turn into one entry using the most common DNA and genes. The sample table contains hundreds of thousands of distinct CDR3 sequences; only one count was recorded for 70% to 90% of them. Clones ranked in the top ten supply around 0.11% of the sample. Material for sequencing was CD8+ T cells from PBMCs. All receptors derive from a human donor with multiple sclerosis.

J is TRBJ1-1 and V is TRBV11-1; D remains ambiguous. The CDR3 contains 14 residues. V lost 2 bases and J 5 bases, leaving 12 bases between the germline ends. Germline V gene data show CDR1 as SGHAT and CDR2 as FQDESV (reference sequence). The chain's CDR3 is CASSLSGFRTEAFF. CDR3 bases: TGTGCCAGCAGCTTAAGTGGTTTTCGGACTGAAGCTTTCTTT.

CDR3 region: CSARGQGVAEKLFF. CDR3 in DNA: TGCAGTGCTAGAGGACAGGGGGTTGCCGAAAAACTGTTTTTT. V usage is TRBV20-1 and J usage is TRBJ1-4, with 9 bases identical to TRBD1. The CDR3 totals 14 residues. Germline values: CDR1 DFQATT, CDR2 SNEGSKA (reference sequence). V shed 1 base, J shed 8 bases, and the junction held 5 bases outside the gene matches.

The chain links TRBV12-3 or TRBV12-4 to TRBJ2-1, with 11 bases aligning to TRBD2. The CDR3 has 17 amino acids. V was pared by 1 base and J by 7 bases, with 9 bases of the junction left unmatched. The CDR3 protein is CASSLEGSLAGVNEQFF. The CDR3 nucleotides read TGTGCCAGCAGTTTAGAGGGGTCACTAGCGGGGGTGAATGAGCAGTTCTTC.

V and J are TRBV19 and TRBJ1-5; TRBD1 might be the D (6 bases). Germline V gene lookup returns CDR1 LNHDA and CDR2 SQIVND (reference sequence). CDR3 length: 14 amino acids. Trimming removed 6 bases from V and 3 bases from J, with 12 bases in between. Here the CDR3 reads CASRRTAANQPQHF. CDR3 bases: TGTGCCAGTAGGAGGACAGCGGCCAATCAGCCCCAGCATTTT.

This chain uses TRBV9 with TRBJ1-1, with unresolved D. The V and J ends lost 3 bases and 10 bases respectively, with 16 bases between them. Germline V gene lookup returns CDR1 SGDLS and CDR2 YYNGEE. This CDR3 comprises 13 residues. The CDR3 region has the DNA TGTGCCAGCAGCGAGGGATTGGGTTGGGGAGCTTTCTTT. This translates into CASSEGLGWGAFF.